Reported below is one T cell receptor (beta chain). Trimming took off 3 bases at V and 5 bases at J, with 18 bases between the two ends. This CDR3 spans 16 amino acids. Germline CDR1 reads MDHEN; CDR2 reads SYDVKM. This entry belongs to a study of T cell responses to AZD1222 COVID-19 vaccine. Clones were sequenced by immunoSEQ multiplex PCR, and TCRdb holds only the in-frame ones, with some missing. The table includes about 140,000 clones, roughly 92% detected once. The source of this sequence is an adult in good health. This material consisted of peripheral blood, taken on day 0 of AZD1222 vaccination. V gene TRBV28 combines with J gene TRBJ2-3, with D unclear. CDR3 bases: TGTGCCAGCAGTTTGAAGTCGGCCCTAGAGAGAGATACGCAGTATTTT. Its translation is CASSLKSALERDTQYF.